This T cell receptor (beta chain) was sequenced during a study of blood T cell repertoires in COVID-19. Deletions cut 3 bases from V and 2 bases from J, with 3 bases between. Germline CDR1 and CDR2: MNHEY and SMNVEV (reference sequence). This CDR3 is built from 12 residues. In the original workflow: Using reference gene primer amplification, nucleated cell counts were estimated. Method: immunoSEQ multiplex PCR; TCRdb's copy keeps in-frame clones and lacks some. The V and J calls and clone size were taken over from that table, and D and trimming were inferred from the DNA. The sample holds 90,000 or so clones, about 89% seen once.

This receptor was obtained from a human donor with active COVID-19. The donor label of this sample is uncertain. What was sequenced was peripheral blood. The V gene is TRBV27, the J gene TRBJ2-3; D call uncertain. CDR3 amino acids: CASSFLTDTQYF. The CDR3 bases are TGTGCCAGCAGTTTCCTCACAGATACGCAGTATTTT.